A selection of T cell receptor beta chains follows, all from one sample in a study of blood T cells in healthy people across ages. MiXCR was run by TCRdb on the 5' RACE reads, yielding one entry per CDR3 protein. The table records roughly 800,000 distinct CDR3 sequences, around 25% of them present only once. These data were also reused for a study on T cells of mothers and their children.

Sequencing input: blood. Receptor source: a boy aged 5-17 years in good health. Each CDR3 is given with its conserved first and last residue. D genes are given only for firm matches. Size tells how often a clone was seen (once, few, many) or the class of an expanded clone, and some rows leave it out.

NA	TRBV28	few	TRBJ1-1	TGTGCCAGCACAGACTCCCCTGAGGCTTTCTTT	CASTDSPEAFF
NA	TRBV6-1	NA	TRBJ2-7	TGTGCCAGCAGTGAAAGTGATACCTACGAGCAGTACTTC	CASSESDTYEQYF
NA	TRBV12-3/TRBV12-4	NA	TRBJ1-2	TGTGCCAGCAGGCCAAGGGACTATACCTATGGCTACACCTTC	CASRPRDYTYGYTF
NA	TRBV23-1	NA	TRBJ2-3	TGCGCCAGCAGCCCTACACGGGGGCTCACAGATACGCAGTATTTT	CASSPTRGLTDTQYF
NA	TRBV20-1	NA	TRBJ2-4	TGCAGTGCTGGGTTAGGGTACGAGGAAAACATTCAGTACTTC	CSAGLGYEENIQYF
NA	TRBV9	NA	TRBJ1-2	TGTGCCAGCAGCGTAGGGACCGGGGGCGGCCCCAGCTACACCTTC	CASSVGTGGGPSYTF
NA	TRBV20-1	NA	TRBJ2-7	TGCAGTGCTAGAGACCTGAACGAGCAGTACTTC	CSARDLNEQYF
TRBD1	TRBV7-8	few	TRBJ1-1	TGTGCCAGCAGCCCCCGCTACTTCTGGGGGACAGTGAACACTGAAGCTTTCTTT	CASSPRYFWGTVNTEAFF
TRBD2	TRBV28	few	TRBJ2-1	TGTGCCAGCAGTAACCCTAGCGGGGGGGACACTGAGCAGTTCTTC	CASSNPSGGDTEQFF
TRBD1	TRBV28	NA	TRBJ1-5	TGTGCCAGCGACCTCGGGACAGGGTATAGCAATCAGCCCCAGCATTTT	CASDLGTGYSNQPQHF
TRBD1	TRBV12-5	few	TRBJ1-4	TGTGCTAGTGGTTTGACAGGGGTTAATGAAAAACTGTTTTTT	CASGLTGVNEKLFF
TRBD1	TRBV19	NA	TRBJ2-3	TGTGCCAGTAGGGACAGGGGGAGCACAGATACGCAGTATTTT	CASRDRGSTDTQYF
TRBD2	TRBV29-1	NA	TRBJ2-5	TGCAGCGTTGAAGATGGGGGGGACCAAGAGACCCAGTACTTC	CSVEDGGDQETQYF
TRBD2	TRBV7-3	NA	TRBJ2-1	TGTGCCAGCAGCGCCTTTCCGACTAGCTTTGAGCAGTTCTTC	CASSAFPTSFEQFF
TRBD1	TRBV5-1	few	TRBJ1-2	TGCGCCAGCAGCTCCTGGCTTTCGACAGGGGAATATGGCTACACCTTC	CASSSWLSTGEYGYTF
TRBD1	TRBV5-6	NA	TRBJ2-7	TGTGCCAGCAGCTGGGGGACAGTTTCCTACGAGCAGTACTTC	CASSWGTVSYEQYF
NA	TRBV3-1	NA	TRBJ2-5	TGTGCCAGCAGCCAAGTCGGGGGAGGAGGGGCCCAGTACTTC	CASSQVGGGGAQYF
NA	TRBV12-3/TRBV12-4	NA	TRBJ2-7	TGTGCCAGCAGTCCCCTGCGTGTCAGGGGCGAGCAGTACTTC	CASSPLRVRGEQYF